This T cell receptor beta chain was recorded in a study of identical twins. General study results and limits: For out-of-frame beta sequences, excess twin sharing was weaker.

TCRdb processed the 5' RACE reads anew with MiXCR; each CDR3 protein has one entry. The table records about 260,000 distinct CDR3 sequences, approximately 7% of them present only once. From germline, CDR1 is SGHRS and CDR2 YFSETQ. The CDR3 covers 12 residues. V was trimmed by 4 bases and J by 5 bases, leaving 10 bases between them. This clonotype was recorded at least ten times. The antigen remains unidentified. The data also belong to a second study, concerning yellow fever vaccine responses in identical twins.

The specimen sequenced was memory (CD45RO+) T cells sorted from blood. This chain uses TRBV5-1 with TRBJ2-7; D is perhaps TRBD1 (5 bases). This clonotype was obtained from a young woman in good health. This chain's CDR3 is CASSPGHHEQYF. CDR3 coding DNA: TGCGCCAGCAGCCCTGGACACCACGAGCAGTACTTC.